One and the same sample provided the 21 T cell receptor beta chains below, sequenced in a study of CD8+ T cells in alopecia areata. Reverse transcribed after extraction, RNA yielded cDNA as the sequencing template. TCRdb keeps only in-frame clones here, not all; method: immunoSEQ multiplex PCR. Counted here are hundreds of thousands of clones, approximately 70% occurring once; the ten biggest clones make up 1% to 1.5%. Regarding treatment: oral pan-JAK inhibitor, 5-10 mg twice daily. The sample was CD4+ T cells sorted from blood, taken around week 46, from a patient treated with tofacitinib. These receptors all stem from a human donor with alopecia areata.

This clone was counted only a few times. This chain joins TRBV23-1 and TRBJ2-3; 8 positions match TRBD2. TRBV23-1 is designated an ORF whose function remains uncertain. V lost 6 bases to trimming and J lost 0 bases; unmatched junction nucleotides: 14. This CDR3 has 18 amino acids. The chain's CDR3 is CASSQGLVLISSTDTQYF. DNA for the CDR3: TGCGCCAGCAGCCAGGGACTAGTCCTTATTTCTAGCACAGATACGCAGTATTTT.

The V and J genes are TRBV5-1 and TRBJ2-1; 9 bases map to TRBD2. The CDR3 sequence is 15 residues long. The V segment lost 5 bases and the J segment 5 bases; nucleotides outside the gene matches: 8. CDR1 and CDR2 from the germline V gene are SGHRS and YFSETQ. In nucleotides, the CDR3 is TGCGCCAGCAGTTTACCTAGCGGGGTGGACAATGAGCAGTTCTTC. It is translated as CASSLPSGVDNEQFF.

This clone was counted ten times or more. The V call is TRBV18, the J call TRBJ1-6; 11 nucleotides match TRBD1. CDR3 size: 17 residues. CDR1 and CDR2 (germline): KGHSH, LQKENI. Unmatched junction bases numbered 8, after V lost 2 bases and J lost 8 bases. In DNA, the CDR3 is TGTGCCAGCTCACCAATCGAGGGGACAGGGGGACATTCACCCCTCCACTTT. Amino acid sequence: CASSPIEGTGGHSPLHF.

J is TRBJ1-1 and V is TRBV25-1, with D unresolved. This CDR3 has 15 amino acids. Looked up from germline, CDR1 is MGHDK and CDR2 is SYGVNS. The V gene lost 4 bases and the J gene lost 0 bases, with 12 bases spanning the gap. The CDR3 loop reads CASSGKGSLNTEAFF. CDR3 nucleotides: TGTGCCAGCAGTGGGAAGGGAAGTCTGAACACTGAAGCTTTCTTT.

A few counts support this clone. This rearrangement joins TRBV7-2 to TRBJ1-2; 8 bases are a match to TRBD1. Germline CDR1 reads SGHTA; CDR2 reads FQGNSA. The CDR3 has 15 residues. The V gene end was trimmed by 5 bases and the J gene end by 9 bases; junction bases not matched to a gene: 14. The CDR3, as DNA: TGTGCCAGCAGCCCTTACCCGGACAGGGTAGGGAGCTACACCTTC. This encodes CASSPYPDRVGSYTF.

V gene TRBV5-6 combines with J gene TRBJ1-2; 9 nucleotides match TRBD1. Looked up from germline, CDR1 is SGHDT and CDR2 is YYEEEE. V gave up 2 bases and J gave up 7 bases; unmatched junction bases: 6. The CDR3 runs 14 residues. The CDR3 here is CASSFPGQGPGYTF. In nucleotides, the CDR3 is TGTGCCAGCAGCTTCCCGGGACAGGGACCTGGCTACACCTTC.

J is TRBJ2-6 and V is TRBV7-9, with 8 bases matching TRBD1. Germline V gene lookup returns CDR1 SEHNR and CDR2 FQNEAQ (reference sequence). The CDR3 extends over 16 amino acids. J lost 2 bases, V lost 0 bases, and 0 bases had no gene match. Written as DNA, the CDR3 is TGTGCCAGCAGCTTAGCACAGGGGGCTGGGGCCAACGTCCTGACTTTC. Translated: CASSLAQGAGANVLTF.

CDR3 sequence: CSALWVEQTGELFF. In nucleotides, the CDR3 is TGCAGCGCCCTGTGGGTGGAACAAACCGGGGAGCTGTTTTTT. V is TRBV29-1 and J is TRBJ2-2, with no clear D. CDR1 is SQVTM, CDR2 ANQGSEA, per germline. Trimming cost V 7 bases and J 5 bases, with 17 bases left between them. The CDR3 consists of 14 residues.

This chain's CDR3 is CASNLHNPGNEQFF. The CDR3 DNA follows: TGTGCCAGCAATCTGCACAACCCGGGGAATGAGCAGTTCTTC. This sequence joins TRBV5-6 and TRBJ2-1; D may be TRBD2 (5 bases). Between the trimmed V and J ends, which lost 6 bases and 7 bases, there was a span of 17 bases. The CDR3 is made up of 14 amino acids. Per germline, CDR1 SGHDT and CDR2 YYEEEE.

The sample holds a few counts of this clone. The gene calls are TRBV29-1 and TRBJ2-1; TRBD1 aligns across 7 bases. The CDR3 runs 13 residues. Germline lookup yields CDR1 SQVTM and CDR2 ANQGSEA. J lost 6 bases, V lost 5 bases, and 7 bases had no gene match. The CDR3 DNA reads TGCAGCGTTCGGGACAGCATCGCCAATGAGCAGTTCTTC. This encodes CSVRDSIANEQFF.

The chain uses TRBV29-1 and TRBJ2-3; 7 nucleotides align to TRBD2. CDR3 length: 15 amino acids. Looked up from germline, CDR1 is SQVTM and CDR2 is ANQGSEA. V lost 0 bases and J lost 6; bases outside the gene matches: 9. The CDR3 loop reads CSVEDRRGGADTQYF. The CDR3 DNA follows: TGCAGCGTTGAAGATCGTCGGGGAGGGGCGGATACGCAGTATTTT.

V and J are TRBV9 and TRBJ2-3; 9 nucleotides match TRBD2. The junction had 3 bases not matched to a gene; V was cut back by 3 bases and J by 7 bases. The CDR3 sequence is 13 residues long. Looked up from germline, CDR1 is SGDLS and CDR2 is YYNGEE. The CDR3 region has the DNA TGTGCCAGCAGCGAGACTAGCGGCTATACGCAGTATTTT. Residues: CASSETSGYTQYF.

Concerning this clone: In the same sample, other DNA sequences code for this CDR3. The chain is built from TRBV4-3 and TRBJ2-2, with D uncertain. CDR3 length: 14 amino acids. Trimming left V 1 base short and J 0 bases short, with 3 bases between. The V gene's germline CDR1 is LGHNA and CDR2 YSLEER. CDR3 amino acids: CASSQGPNTGELFF. In DNA form, the CDR3 reads TGCGCCAGCAGCCAAGGACCGAACACCGGGGAGCTGTTTTTT.

The genes are TRBV25-1 and TRBJ1-1; 11 positions match TRBD1. The junction had 6 bases not matched to a gene; V was cut back by 5 bases and J by 10 bases. Germline CDR1 and CDR2: MGHDK and SYGVNS. The CDR3 runs to 13 residues. In nucleotides, the CDR3 is TGTGCCAGCAGTAAAGGACAGGGGGCCGCAGCTTTCTTT. This codes for CASSKGQGAAAFF.

The V and J genes are TRBV25-1 and TRBJ2-7; D is perhaps TRBD1 (7 bases). V shed 7 bases and J shed 2 bases, with 15 bases lying between them. Germline values: CDR1 MGHDK, CDR2 SYGVNS. The CDR3 spans 14 residues. The CDR3 here is CASNPQGGTYEQYF. The CDR3 DNA sequence: TGTGCCAGCAATCCCCAGGGGGGTACCTACGAGCAGTACTTC.

This rearrangement joins TRBV7-2 to TRBJ1-5; 9 nucleotides agree with TRBD1. CDR1 is SGHTA and CDR2 is FQGNSA in the germline V gene. This CDR3 comprises 15 residues. With V trimmed by 5 bases and J by 2 bases, 4 bases remained unmatched. The CDR3: CASSPRTGGNQPQHF. DNA for the CDR3: TGTGCCAGCAGCCCGAGGACAGGGGGCAATCAGCCCCAGCATTTT.

This clone was observed a few times. The chain uses TRBV29-1 and TRBJ1-5; D might be TRBD1 (6 bases). This CDR3 is built from 13 residues. Germline V gene data show CDR1 as SQVTM and CDR2 as ANQGSEA. V lost 7 bases, J lost 0 bases, and 10 bases lay in between. The DNA for the CDR3 is TGCAGCGCGGTACAGGGTAGCAATCAGCCCCAGCATTTT. This encodes CSAVQGSNQPQHF.

This rearrangement joins TRBV2 to TRBJ2-5; no definite D call. Trimming shortened V by 4 bases and J by 2 bases, and 5 bases separated the two germline ends. This CDR3 is built from 12 residues. Germline assignment: CDR1 SNHLY and CDR2 FYNNEI. CDR3 nucleotides: TGTGCCAGCAGTGGTTTACAAGAGACCCAGTACTTC. Protein product: CASSGLQETQYF.

The gene calls are TRBV29-1 and TRBJ1-1; no clear D gene. Germline CDR1 and CDR2: SQVTM and ANQGSEA. V was clipped by 6 bases and J by 1 base, with 9 bases between them. This CDR3 is 12 amino acids long. CDR3 nucleotides: TGCAGCGTCGCGGCTAGGAACACTGAAGCTTTCTTT. Translating it yields CSVAARNTEAFF.

The rearrangement links TRBV13 to TRBJ1-1; no clear D gene. V was clipped by 3 bases and J by 4 bases, with 9 bases between them. The CDR3 is 13 residues long. Per the germline V gene, CDR1 is PRHDT and CDR2 is FYEKMQ (reference sequence). The CDR3: CASSFNRGTEAFF. The CDR3 DNA reads TGTGCCAGCAGCTTTAACAGAGGCACTGAAGCTTTCTTT.

The chain uses TRBV4-1 and TRBJ2-7; D may be TRBD1 (6 bases). CDR3 size: 21 residues. Germline CDR1 and CDR2: MGHRA and YSYEKL. V lost 4 bases, J lost 5 bases, and 36 bases lay in between. CDR3 sequence: CASSPKEQDSQNGQGSDEQYF. CDR3 bases: TGCGCCAGCAGCCCTAAAGAGCAGGACAGCCAAAATGGGCAAGGAAGCGACGAGCAGTACTTC.